Below, 17 T cell receptor beta chains from the same sample are listed, as sequenced in a study of shared T cell receptors in the human thymus. TCRdb's table, derived via immunoSEQ multiplex PCR, lists solely in-frame clones and lacks some. Counted here are hundreds of thousands of clones, roughly 90% occurring once; the ten biggest clones make up 0.0095% to 0.011%. This sample was also put to use in a study of human thymus T cells.

Material: thymocytes. The origin of the receptors is a boy less than two years old with a congenital heart defect.

This sequence joins TRBV28 and TRBJ2-2; 11 bases are shared with TRBD1. The CDR3 totals 16 residues. Trimming cost V 2 bases and J 2 bases; bases outside gene matches: 1. The germline gives CDR1 MDHEN, CDR2 SYDVKM. CDR3 in DNA: TGTGCCAGCAGTTTAGGACAGGGGGCTAACACCGGGGAGCTGTTTTTT. Encoded protein: CASSLGQGANTGELFF.

The V call is TRBV14, the J call TRBJ1-3; D is undetermined. The V gene's germline CDR1 is SGHDN and CDR2 FVKESK. The CDR3 spans 16 residues. The V and J ends lost 0 bases and 0 bases respectively, with 9 bases between them. The CDR3 coding sequence is TGTGCCAGCAGCCAAGATCGCGTATACTCTGGAAACACCATATATTTT. It specifies CASSQDRVYSGNTIYF.

The genes are TRBV11-3 and TRBJ2-4, with 11 bases identical to TRBD1. The CDR3 consists of 18 residues. Looked up from germline, CDR1 is SGHNT and CDR2 is YENEEA. V shed 4 bases, J shed 3 bases, and the junction held 11 bases outside the gene matches. The CDR3 spells CASSSDRGHLLGKNIQYF. CDR3 coding DNA: TGTGCCAGCAGCTCGGACAGGGGGCATCTCTTGGGCAAAAACATTCAGTACTTC.

This chain uses TRBV30 with TRBJ2-7; TRBD2 matches at 8 bases. J lost 6 bases, V lost 1 base, and 11 bases had no gene match. Germline CDR1 GTSNPN, CDR2 SVGIG (reference sequence). The CDR3 covers 15 residues. In DNA, the CDR3 is TGTGCCTGGAGTGGGAGCGGGAGCTCCTCCGGCGAGCAGTACTTC. Translated: CAWSGSGSSSGEQYF. Supplemented by reference TRBV30 and TRBJ2-7, the full variable domain reads SQTIHQWPATLVQPVGSPLSLECTVEGTSNPNLYWYRQAAGRGLQLLFYSVGIGQISSEVPQNLSASRPQDRQFILSSKKLLLSDSGFYLCAWSGSGSSSGEQYFGPGTRLTVT.

V usage is TRBV9 and J usage is TRBJ1-2; D uncertain. V was pared by 0 bases and J by 6 bases, with 9 bases between. Germline-derived CDR1 and CDR2 are SGDLS and YYNGEE. CDR3 size: 13 residues. CDR3 DNA: TGTGCCAGCAGCGTAGACGGGTTTCATGGCTACACCTTC. Its protein product is CASSVDGFHGYTF.

The chain carries TRBV27 and TRBJ2-7; 7 bases align to TRBD1. V shed 3 bases and J 5 bases; nucleotides not matched to a gene: 13. The germline gives CDR1 MNHEY, CDR2 SMNVEV (reference sequence). This CDR3 region has 16 residues. The CDR3 DNA reads as TGTGCCAGCAGTTTCGCCGTTGCAGGGGGTATCCACGAGCAGTACTTC. Residues: CASSFAVAGGIHEQYF.

V and J are TRBV29-1 and TRBJ2-5; 8 bases line up with TRBD2. Germline V gives CDR1 SQVTM, CDR2 ANQGSEA. With V trimmed by 4 bases and J by 4 bases, 11 bases remained unmatched. This CDR3 has 15 amino acids. The CDR3 loop is CSVGAGGPLSETQYF. The CDR3 coding sequence is TGCAGCGTTGGGGCGGGAGGTCCGCTATCAGAGACCCAGTACTTC.

The chain carries TRBV6-1 and TRBJ1-5; the D is unclear. V lost 1 base, J lost 6 bases, and 4 bases lay in between. Germline loops: CDR1 MNHNS, CDR2 SASEGT. The length of the CDR3 is 12 residues. The CDR3 loop reads CASSEDGQPQHF. The CDR3 coding sequence is TGTGCCAGCAGTGAAGACGGTCAGCCCCAGCATTTT.

The chain joins TRBV30 to TRBJ1-1; 7 bases agree with TRBD1. The V segment lost 4 bases and the J segment 1 base; nucleotides outside the gene matches: 3. The CDR3 has 13 residues. Germline V gene lookup returns CDR1 GTSNPN and CDR2 SVGIG (reference sequence). CDR3 nucleotide sequence: TGTGCCTGGACCGACAGGGCGAACACTGAAGCTTTCTTT. This sequence encodes CAWTDRANTEAFF.

This chain joins TRBV7-3 and TRBJ2-1, with 8 bases matching TRBD2. V lost 2 bases, J lost 4 bases, and 10 bases stayed unmatched. CDR1 is SGHTA and CDR2 is FQGTGA in the germline V gene. The CDR3 totals 17 residues. CDR3 DNA sequence: TGTGCCAGCAGCTTACTACCTAGCGGGCCTAAGTACAATGAGCAGTTCTTC. Its translation is CASSLLPSGPKYNEQFF. Complete variable domain (other parts from reference TRBV7-3 and TRBJ2-1): GAGVSQTPSNKVTEKGKYVELRCDPISGHTALYWYRQSLGQGPEFLIYFQGTGAADDSGLPNDRFFAVRPEGSVSTLKIQRTERGDSAVYLCASSLLPSGPKYNEQFFGPGTRLTVL.

The chain employs TRBV28 and TRBJ2-1; no clear D gene. This CDR3 has 19 amino acids. Germline-derived CDR1 and CDR2 are MDHEN and SYDVKM. Trimming removed 6 bases at V and 15 bases at J, with 39 bases between. This CDR3 is CASRSPPSPLYNEQFLRFF. The CDR3 bases are TGTGCCAGCAGATCCCCCCCTAGTCCCCTTTACAATGAGCAGTTTTTGAGGTTCTTC.

The rearrangement uses TRBV4-1 and TRBJ2-5; possible D gene TRBD2, 6 bases. Germline values: CDR1 MGHRA, CDR2 YSYEKL. The CDR3 runs 16 residues. V was pared by 4 bases and J by 2 bases, with 17 bases between. CDR3 nucleotide sequence: TGCGCCAGCAGCCTTCGGGATAGCGGAGATCAAGAGACCCAGTACTTC. It translates to CASSLRDSGDQETQYF.

The genes are TRBV10-2 and TRBJ2-1; D not resolved. V dropped 5 bases and J dropped 9 bases, with 11 bases sitting between them. The CDR3 is 12 amino acids. CDR1 and CDR2 from the germline V gene are WSHSY and SAAADI. The CDR3 protein is CASSYWRGEQFF. The CDR3 nucleotides read TGCGCCAGCAGTTACTGGAGAGGTGAGCAGTTCTTC.

The chain recombines TRBV4-3 with TRBJ2-3; a possible D gene is TRBD2 (6 bases). The V gene's germline CDR1 is LGHNA and CDR2 YSLEER. CDR3 length equals 15 residues. V was clipped by 0 bases and J by 2 bases, with 9 bases between them. The CDR3 bases are TGCGCCAGCAGCCAAGATGGCGGGGTCACAGATACGCAGTATTTT. This encodes CASSQDGGVTDTQYF.

This clone occurred a few times. The genes are TRBV2 and TRBJ2-3; D may be TRBD1 (5 bases). The ends were cut back, 6 bases at V and 0 bases at J, with 13 bases in the middle. In germline, CDR1 is SNHLY, CDR2 FYNNEI. CDR3 length: 15 amino acids. The CDR3 coding sequence is TGTGCCAGCAGCTTACAGGTCCCTAGCACAGATACGCAGTATTTT. Residues: CASSLQVPSTDTQYF.

This clone has just one count. The chain joins TRBV28 to TRBJ2-1; TRBD1 aligns across 10 bases. The CDR3 loop spans 18 amino acids. CDR1 is MDHEN and CDR2 is SYDVKM in the germline V gene. Trimming at V came to 0 bases and at J to 0 bases, leaving 5 bases not matched to a gene. CDR3 loop: CASSLWTGGSSSYNEQFF. CDR3 bases: TGTGCCAGCAGTTTATGGACAGGGGGCTCGAGCTCCTACAATGAGCAGTTCTTC.

The genes are TRBV5-1 and TRBJ2-1, with unresolved D. The CDR3 consists of 12 residues. Germline loops: CDR1 SGHRS, CDR2 YFSETQ. Trimming cost V 1 base and J 9 bases, with 8 bases left between them. CDR3 amino acids: CASSLKRGEQFF. The CDR3 region has the DNA TGCGCCAGCAGCTTGAAACGCGGTGAGCAGTTCTTC. Based on the CDR3 plus reference TRBV5-1 and TRBJ2-1, the full variable domain is KAGVTQTPRYLIKTRGQQVTLSCSPISGHRSVSWYQQTPGQGLQFLFEYFSETQRNKGNFPGRFSGRQFSNSRSEMNVSTLELGDSALYLCASSLKRGEQFFGPGTRLTVL.